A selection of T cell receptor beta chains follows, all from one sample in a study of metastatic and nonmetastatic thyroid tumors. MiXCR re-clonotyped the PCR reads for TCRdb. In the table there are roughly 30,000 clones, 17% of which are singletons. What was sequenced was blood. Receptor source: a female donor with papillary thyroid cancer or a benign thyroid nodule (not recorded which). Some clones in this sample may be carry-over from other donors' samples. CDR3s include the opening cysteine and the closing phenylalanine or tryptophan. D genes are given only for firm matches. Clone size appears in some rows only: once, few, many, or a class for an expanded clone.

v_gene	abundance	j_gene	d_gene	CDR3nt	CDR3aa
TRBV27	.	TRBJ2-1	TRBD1	TGTGCCAGCAGAACCGGGACAGGGTCTGCGTCCTACAATGAGCAGTTCTTC	CASRTGTGSASYNEQFF
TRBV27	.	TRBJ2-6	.	TGTGCCAGCAGGGGAGCTGGGTTCAACGTCCTGACTTTC	CASRGAGFNVLTF
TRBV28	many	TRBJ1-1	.	TGTGCCAGCAGTTATAAGAGGAGGGCAATGAACACTGAAGCTTTCTTT	CASSYKRRAMNTEAFF
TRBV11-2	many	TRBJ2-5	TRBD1	TGTGCCAGCAGCTTTTCGGTCGGACAGGGTCCGAGGGCCCAGTACTTC	CASSFSVGQGPRAQYF
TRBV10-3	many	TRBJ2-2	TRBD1	TGTGCCATCTCGACAGGGTCGAACACCGGGGAGCTGTTTTTT	CAISTGSNTGELFF
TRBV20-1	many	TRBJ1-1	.	TGCAGTGCTAATAGTCCGGGGGCAGAGACTGAAGCTTTCTTT	CSANSPGAETEAFF
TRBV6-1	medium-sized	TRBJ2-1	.	TGTGCCAGCAGTGAAAGACTGGGAGACTACAATGAGCAGTTCTTC	CASSERLGDYNEQFF
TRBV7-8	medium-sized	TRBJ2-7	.	TGTGCCAGCAGCTTAGGACGGGCTAGAGGGGGGGCCTACGAGCAGTACTTC	CASSLGRARGGAYEQYF
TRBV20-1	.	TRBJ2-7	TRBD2	TGCAGTGCTGTTACTAGCGGGTCCACCTACGATCAGTACTTC	CSAVTSGSTYDQYF
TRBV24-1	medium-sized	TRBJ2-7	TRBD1	TGTGCCACCAGTGATCGGGACAGGGGTTACGAGCAGTACTTC	CATSDRDRGYEQYF
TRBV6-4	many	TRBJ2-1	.	TGTGCCAGCAGTGTGTCGGAAACCAATGAGCAGTTCTTC	CASSVSETNEQFF
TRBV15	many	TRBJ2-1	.	TGTGCCACCAGCAGAATTGCCTACAATGAGCAGTTCTTC	CATSRIAYNEQFF
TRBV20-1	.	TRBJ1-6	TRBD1	TGCAGTGCTCTGACAGGGGGCGGATCACCCCTCCACTTT	CSALTGGGSPLHF
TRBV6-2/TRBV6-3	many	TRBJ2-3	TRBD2	TGTGCCAGCAGTTACCCCGCCGGGGGACTAGCCCCAGATACGCAGTGTTTT	CASSYPAGGLAPDTQCF
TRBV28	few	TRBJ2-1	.	TGTGCCCGCAGTACCTACAATGAGCATTTCTTC	CARSTYNEHFF
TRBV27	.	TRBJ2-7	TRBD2	TGTGCCAGCAGTGATGACAGAGCGGGACTTGTGCAGTACTTC	CASSDDRAGLVQYF
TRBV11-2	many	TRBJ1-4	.	TGTGCCAGCAGCCCAATGCGGGGAAATGAAAAACTGTTTTTT	CASSPMRGNEKLFF
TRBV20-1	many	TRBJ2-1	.	TGCAGTGCTAGAGATTGGACAGACTATAGCTCCTACAATGAGCAGTTCTTC	CSARDWTDYSSYNEQFF
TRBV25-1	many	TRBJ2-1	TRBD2	TGTGCCAGCAGTGGTAGCGGGAGGGCAGGTGAGCAGTTCTTC	CASSGSGRAGEQFF
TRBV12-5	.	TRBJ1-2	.	TGTGCTAACTATGGCTACACCTTC	CANYGYTF
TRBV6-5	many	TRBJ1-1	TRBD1	TGTGCCAGCAGTTACGACAGGGGGGGTGCTGAAGCTTTCTTT	CASSYDRGGAEAFF
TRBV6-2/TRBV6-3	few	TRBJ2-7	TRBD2	TGTGCCAGCAGTTATGCGGGAGGCGAGCAGTACTTC	CASSYAGGEQYF
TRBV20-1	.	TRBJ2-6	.	TGCAGTGCTAGAGATGGAGCTGGGGCCAACGTCCTGACTTTC	CSARDGAGANVLTF
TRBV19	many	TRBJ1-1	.	TGTGCCAGTAGTATCCAGGGAGCGAACACTGAAGCTTTCTTT	CASSIQGANTEAFF
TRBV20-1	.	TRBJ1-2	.	TGCAGCTACGATGCAGGGGTCAACTATGGCTACACCTTC	CSYDAGVNYGYTF
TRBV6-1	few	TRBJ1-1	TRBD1	TGTGCCAGCAGTGGACTAGGACAGGGAGGTAAGGCTTTCTTT	CASSGLGQGGKAFF
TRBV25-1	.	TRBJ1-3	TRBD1	TGTGCCAGCAGTGCCCGGGGACAGGGTGCCTTTGTAACCACCATATATTTT	CASSARGQGAFVTTIYF
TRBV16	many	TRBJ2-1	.	TGTGCCAGCAGCCAATCACGGCAGGGTTACAATGAGCAGTTCTTC	CASSQSRQGYNEQFF
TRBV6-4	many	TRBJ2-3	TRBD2	TGTGCCAGCAGTCCGGGACTAGCGGGAGTGCGAGAGGGCACAGATACGCAGTATTTT	CASSPGLAGVREGTDTQYF
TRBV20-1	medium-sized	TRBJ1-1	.	TGCAGTGCTTCGTTAAGGGGGGTAGAGACTGAAGCTTTCTTT	CSASLRGVETEAFF
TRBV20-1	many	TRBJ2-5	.	TGCAGTGCTAGGCACTGGAAGCCGCCTTTCGAGACCCAGTACTTC	CSARHWKPPFETQYF
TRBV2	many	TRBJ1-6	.	TGTGCCAGCAGCCCGTGGGGGGGCTCCTATAATTCACCCCTCCACTTT	CASSPWGGSYNSPLHF
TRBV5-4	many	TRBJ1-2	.	TGTGCCAGCAGCTTGGGGAGACAGGCTTCTAACTATGGCTACACCTTC	CASSLGRQASNYGYTF
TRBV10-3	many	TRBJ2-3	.	TGTGCCATCAGTGAGTCGGCAGCTAGCACGGATACGCAGTATTTT	CAISESAASTDTQYF
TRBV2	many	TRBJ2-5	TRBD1	TGTGCCAGCAGTCCGGACAGGGGTGCTTCGGAGACCCAGTACTTC	CASSPDRGASETQYF
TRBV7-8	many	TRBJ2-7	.	TGTGCCAGCAGCTTATGGGCCCCACGGACCATATCGGGAGCGGACTCCTACGAGCAGTACTTC	CASSLWAPRTISGADSYEQYF
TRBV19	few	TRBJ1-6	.	TGTGCCAGTAAAAGCTTGGCCTATAATTCACCCCTCCACTTT	CASKSLAYNSPLHF
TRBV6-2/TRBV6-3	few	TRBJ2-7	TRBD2	TGTGCCAGCAGTTACTTGGCGGGAGACGAGCAGTACTTC	CASSYLAGDEQYF